This T cell receptor (beta chain) came from a study of Graves' ophthalmopathy and Graves' hyperthyroidism. Ophthalmopathy donors showed moderate-to-severe activity, CAS ≥3, NOSPECS ≥4 and a duration under 3 months. It was from about 10 ml of fresh peripheral blood that the PBMCs came. This clonotype was recorded many times. The antigen is undetermined. Amplifying from RNA transcripts, the study obtained TCR beta CDR3 regions. A first-round RT-PCR used HTBI primers, followed by a second-round multiplex PCR. TCRdb re-called the multiplex PCR reads with MiXCR, one entry per CDR3 protein. In the table there are 450,000 or so distinct CDR3 sequences, about an eighth of which are singletons. Study-level results: A model built from 13 signatures distinguished ophthalmopathy from stable hyperthyroidism with 87.88% sensitivity and 81.08% specificity.

The clonotype was recovered from a woman aged 30 to 39 with Graves' ophthalmopathy. Sequencing was done on a sample of blood.

CDR3 nucleotides: TGTGCCAGCAGTTTTGAACAGACCAATAATTCACCCCTCCACTTT. This codes for CASSFEQTNNSPLHF. The chain combines TRBV12-3 or TRBV12-4 with TRBJ1-6, with no clear D. The CDR3 has 15 amino acids. The ends were cut back, 3 bases at V and 5 bases at J, with 11 bases in the middle.